This T cell receptor (beta chain) was observed in a study of shared clonotypes between healthy human individuals. Study results and caveats: Clonotypes that were shared across a handful of donors made up 4.5% to 5% of naive CD4 clonotypes.

Naive CD8 cells lacked CD45RO and underwent positive selection for CCR7, leaving out terminally differentiated effector memory CD45RA+ cells. The CDR3 loop spans 13 amino acids. Trimming took 6 bases from V and 2 from J, leaving 14 bases between them. The germline V gene has CDR1 SQVTM and CDR2 ANQGSEA. Of note for this clone: Its matching antigen is unknown.

Sequencing used immunoSEQ multiplex PCR; TCRdb keeps in-frame clones, though not all of them. The sample carries 800,000 to 950,000 clones, 96% recorded once. The receptor was isolated from a man aged 30 to 39 in good health. This chain links TRBV29-1 with TRBJ2-7; perhaps TRBD1 as D (6 bases). The sequencing input was naive CD8+ T cells sorted from blood. CDR3 amino acids: CSVSPGQPYEQYF. The CDR3 bases are TGCAGCGTGTCACCGGGACAACCCTACGAGCAGTACTTC.